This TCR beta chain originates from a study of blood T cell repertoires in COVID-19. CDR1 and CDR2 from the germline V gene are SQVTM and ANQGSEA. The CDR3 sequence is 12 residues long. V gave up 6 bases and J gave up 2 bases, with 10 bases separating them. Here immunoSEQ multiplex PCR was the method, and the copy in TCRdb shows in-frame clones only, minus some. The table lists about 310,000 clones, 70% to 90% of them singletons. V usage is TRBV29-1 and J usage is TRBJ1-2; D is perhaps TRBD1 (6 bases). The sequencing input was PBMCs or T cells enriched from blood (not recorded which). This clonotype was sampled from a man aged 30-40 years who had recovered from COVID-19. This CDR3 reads CSVSQGNYGYTF. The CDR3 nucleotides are TGCAGCGTATCACAGGGAAACTATGGCTACACCTTC.